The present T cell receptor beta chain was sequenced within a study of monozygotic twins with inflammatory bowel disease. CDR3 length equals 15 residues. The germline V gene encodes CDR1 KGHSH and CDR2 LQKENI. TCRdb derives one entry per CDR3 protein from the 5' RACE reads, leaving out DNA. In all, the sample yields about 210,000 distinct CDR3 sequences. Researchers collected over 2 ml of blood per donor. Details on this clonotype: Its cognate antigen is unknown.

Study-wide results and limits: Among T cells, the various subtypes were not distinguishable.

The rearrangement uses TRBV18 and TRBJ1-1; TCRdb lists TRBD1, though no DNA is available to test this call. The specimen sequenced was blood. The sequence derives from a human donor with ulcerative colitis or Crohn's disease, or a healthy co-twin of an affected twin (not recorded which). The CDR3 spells CASSPLRGAGTEAFF.